The 27 T cell receptor beta chains below all came from one sample that was sequenced in a study of shared clonotypes between healthy human individuals. The protocol was immunoSEQ multiplex PCR, while the TCRdb copy is restricted to in-frame clones and leaves out a portion. The sample yields 2 million to 2.5 million clones, 85% to 95% seen once. The sequenced sample consisted of naive CD4+ T cells from PBMCs. The subset here: CD45RA+ positively selected. These receptors came from a man in his late teens or twenties in good health. Some clones in this sample may be carry-over from other donors' samples.

This chain connects TRBV4-3 to TRBJ2-5, with 7 bases that match TRBD2. V shed 1 base, J shed 4 bases, and the junction held 12 bases outside the gene matches. Germline CDR1 reads LGHNA; CDR2 reads YSLEER. The CDR3 has 17 residues. As DNA, the CDR3 is TGCGCCAGCAGCCAAGGGCCACCCGTCGGCGGGGGAGAGACCCAGTACTTC. Protein sequence: CASSQGPPVGGGETQYF.

The genes are TRBV9 and TRBJ1-2; tentatively, D is TRBD1 (6 bases). The CDR3 is made up of 14 amino acids. With 0 bases removed from V and 4 bases from J, the gap between germline ends came to 10 bases. The germline gives CDR1 SGDLS, CDR2 YYNGEE. The CDR3 nucleotides read TGTGCCAGCAGCGTAGGTCAGGGGTTCTATGGCTACACCTTC. Translated, it gives CASSVGQGFYGYTF.

This chain connects TRBV5-1 to TRBJ2-1; 9 bases match TRBD2. Per the germline V gene, CDR1 is SGHRS and CDR2 is YFSETQ. J lost 3 bases, V lost 0 bases, and 4 bases had no gene match. The CDR3 sequence is 16 residues long. The CDR3 DNA reads as TGCGCCAGCAGCTTGGGAGCGCGGGAGGGCTACAATGAGCAGTTCTTC. Translating it yields CASSLGAREGYNEQFF.

This clone was observed a single time. The V call is TRBV28, the J call TRBJ1-5; a possible D gene is TRBD1 (5 bases). Germline CDR1 is MDHEN and CDR2 is SYDVKM. The CDR3 runs 18 residues. V lost 5 bases to trimming and J lost 0 bases, with 20 bases between them. The CDR3 DNA reads as TGTGCCAGCAGTCGCCGGATAACAGGCGGTTATAGCAATCAGCCCCAGCATTTT. Its protein is CASSRRITGGYSNQPQHF.

In this sample, this clone turned up a few times. The J gene is TRBJ1-1, the V gene TRBV6-1; D might be TRBD1 (5 bases). This CDR3 is 13 amino acids long. Germline CDR1 reads MNHNS; CDR2 reads SASEGT. Trimming left V 6 bases short and J 7 bases short, with 15 bases between. The CDR3 nucleotides are TGTGCCAGCAGAGCAGGGTTTCAAGGTGAAGCTTTCTTT. The encoded protein is CASRAGFQGEAFF.

For the CDR3, the DNA is TGTGCCACCAGCAGGGGTCCAGGGGAGAAAAATGGCTACACCTTC. Translation: CATSRGPGEKNGYTF. V and J are TRBV15 and TRBJ1-2; D perhaps matches TRBD1 (6 bases). Germline V lookup: CDR1 LNHNV, CDR2 YYDKDF (reference sequence). The ends were cut back, 3 bases at V and 6 bases at J, with 17 bases in the middle. The CDR3 spans 15 residues.

This chain links TRBV5-4 with TRBJ2-7, with a possible D match to TRBD2 (6 bases). V was clipped by 0 bases and J by 4 bases, with 14 bases between them. The CDR3 has 15 residues. Germline V gene lookup returns CDR1 SGHNT and CDR2 YYREEE (reference sequence). In nucleotides, the CDR3 is TGTGCCAGCAGCTTGGGAGCAGGGAGGATATACGAGCAGTACTTC. Protein product: CASSLGAGRIYEQYF. The full variable domain, in which reference TRBV5-4 and TRBJ2-7 provide the parts outside the CDR3, is ETGVTQSPTHLIKTRGQQVTLRCSSQSGHNTVSWYQQALGQGPQFIFQYYREEENGRGNFPPRFSGLQFPNYSSELNVNALELDDSALYLCASSLGAGRIYEQYFGPGTRLTVT.

This clone was seen only a few times. The chain couples TRBV30 to TRBJ1-4, with D perhaps TRBD1 (5 bases). This CDR3 spans 13 amino acids. V lost 2 bases, J lost 7 bases, and 11 bases lay in between. Germline values: CDR1 GTSNPN, CDR2 SVGIG (reference sequence). CDR3 coding DNA: TGTGCCTGGAGTTTGGGGCCATTTGAAAAACTGTTTTTT. Its protein is CAWSLGPFEKLFF. Full variable domain (missing parts from reference TRBV30 and TRBJ1-4): SQTIHQWPATLVQPVGSPLSLECTVEGTSNPNLYWYRQAAGRGLQLLFYSVGIGQISSEVPQNLSASRPQDRQFILSSKKLLLSDSGFYLCAWSLGPFEKLFFGSGTQLSVL.

V gene TRBV5-4 combines with J gene TRBJ2-3, with TRBD2 identical over 9 bases. CDR1 and CDR2 from the germline V gene are SGHNT and YYREEE (reference sequence). The V gene end was trimmed by 5 bases and the J gene end by 6 bases; junction bases not matched to a gene: 7. The CDR3 has 14 residues. DNA for the CDR3: TGTGCCAGCAGGGCGGGACTAGCTACGGATACGCAGTATTTT. Protein product: CASRAGLATDTQYF.

The rearrangement links TRBV11-2 to TRBJ2-1; the D gene could be TRBD1 or TRBD2 (7 bases each). The CDR3 length is 14 residues. Germline values: CDR1 SGHAT, CDR2 FQNNGV. V lost 8 bases to trimming and J lost 7 bases, with 18 bases between them. The CDR3 here is CASAGALQGNEQFF. In DNA, the CDR3 is TGTGCCAGCGCGGGAGCTTTACAGGGGAATGAGCAGTTCTTC.

The chain carries TRBV5-6 and TRBJ1-2, with D unresolved. The germline V gene encodes CDR1 SGHDT and CDR2 YYEEEE. Trimming took 0 bases from V and 8 from J, leaving 8 bases between them. The CDR3 contains 12 residues. In nucleotides, the CDR3 is TGTGCCAGCAGCTTGGCAGCCTCCGGCTACACCTTC. Translated: CASSLAASGYTF.

J is TRBJ2-3 and V is TRBV9; D might be TRBD2 (6 bases). Looked up from germline, CDR1 is SGDLS and CDR2 is YYNGEE. V was trimmed by 0 bases and J by 2 bases, leaving 16 bases between them. This CDR3 has 17 amino acids. CDR3 sequence: CASSVGRASEATDTQYF. In DNA form, the CDR3 reads TGTGCCAGCAGCGTAGGAAGAGCTAGCGAGGCCACAGATACGCAGTATTTT. Full variable domain (outside the CDR3, taken from reference TRBV9 and TRBJ2-3): DSGVTQTPKHLITATGQRVTLRCSPRSGDLSVYWYQQSLDQGLQFLIQYYNGEERAKGNILERFSAQQFPDLHSELNLSSLELGDSALYFCASSVGRASEATDTQYFGPGTRLTVL.

This rearrangement joins TRBV6-5 to TRBJ2-7, with D tentatively TRBD1 (5 bases). CDR3 length equals 13 residues. Germline CDR1 is MNHEY and CDR2 is SVGAGI. Trimming left V 2 bases short and J 2 bases short, with 7 bases between. The CDR3 DNA sequence: TGTGCCAGCAGTTACGGACATACCTACGAGCAGTACTTC. It is translated as CASSYGHTYEQYF.

This chain joins TRBV5-1 and TRBJ2-1; maybe TRBD2 (5 bases). The CDR3 length is 15 residues. Germline CDR1 reads SGHRS; CDR2 reads YFSETQ. Between the trimmed V and J ends, which lost 7 bases and 0 bases, there was a span of 14 bases. The CDR3 here is CASAERHSSYNEQFF. Here the CDR3 DNA reads TGCGCCAGCGCTGAGCGGCATAGCTCCTACAATGAGCAGTTCTTC.

The chain recombines TRBV7-9 with TRBJ2-5; TRBD1 is a possible D gene (6 bases). There are 15 residues in the CDR3. CDR1 is SEHNR and CDR2 is FQNEAQ in the germline V gene (reference sequence). Trimming removed 1 base at V and 2 bases at J, with 11 bases between. This chain's CDR3 is CASSLEGQKQETQYF. For the CDR3, the DNA is TGTGCCAGCAGCTTAGAAGGACAGAAGCAAGAGACCCAGTACTTC. The variable domain in full, with the rest retrieved from reference TRBV7-9 and TRBJ2-5, is DTGVSQNPRHKITKRGQNVTFRCDPISEHNRLYWYRQTLGQGPEFLTYFQNEAQLEKSRLLSDRFSAERPKGSFSTLEIQRTEQGDSAMYLCASSLEGQKQETQYFGPGTRLLVL.

The chain recombines TRBV10-3 with TRBJ1-1; D is perhaps TRBD1 (5 bases). V was trimmed by 10 bases and J by 5 bases, leaving 17 bases between them. The CDR3 has 13 residues. Germline lookup yields CDR1 ENHRY and CDR2 SYGVKD. CDR3 protein: CATSPREWTEAFF. DNA for the CDR3: TGTGCCACCAGCCCCAGGGAGTGGACTGAAGCTTTCTTT.

V usage is TRBV2 and J usage is TRBJ2-3; 7 bases are a match to TRBD2. Germline V lookup: CDR1 SNHLY, CDR2 FYNNEI. Germline trimming cut 6 bases from V and 2 bases from J; bases unmatched to any gene: 11. The CDR3 is 16 residues long. In DNA, the CDR3 is TGTGCCAGCAGCCAAACTGGCGGGAGATCCACAGATACGCAGTATTTT. It encodes CASSQTGGRSTDTQYF.

The gene calls are TRBV7-9 and TRBJ1-2; 7 bases match TRBD1. CDR3 size: 14 residues. Losses at the gene ends were 5 bases for V and 8 bases for J; bases not matched to a gene: 11. CDR1 and CDR2 from the germline V gene are SEHNR and FQNEAQ (reference sequence). The CDR3: CASSPPRDSGGYTF. The CDR3 DNA reads as TGTGCCAGCAGCCCACCCCGGGACAGTGGAGGCTACACCTTC.

The CDR3 sequence is CASSLHRDSGRKYF. In DNA, the CDR3 is TGTGCCAGCAGCTTGCACCGGGACAGCGGAAGAAAGTACTTC. This chain connects TRBV7-9 to TRBJ2-7, with 7 nucleotides matching TRBD1. The length of the CDR3 is 14 residues. Per the germline V gene, CDR1 is SEHNR and CDR2 is FQNEAQ (reference sequence). V was clipped by 3 bases and J by 11 bases; unmatched bases: 13.

The rearrangement joins TRBV5-8 to TRBJ1-2; the D is unclear. The germline V and J ends were trimmed by 3 bases and 7 bases, with 10 bases remaining between them. Looked up from germline, CDR1 is SGHTS and CDR2 is YDEGEE. The CDR3 length is 12 residues. The CDR3 DNA reads as TGTGCCAGCAGCTGGGATGCAGGTGGCTACACCTTC. Translated, it gives CASSWDAGGYTF.

This sequence joins TRBV19 and TRBJ2-6; TRBD1 matches at 7 bases. The CDR3 has 14 residues. Losses at the gene ends were 11 bases for V and 0 bases for J; bases not matched to a gene: 4. Germline V lookup: CDR1 LNHDA, CDR2 SQIVND (reference sequence). CDR3 DNA: TGTGCCGGGGGACAGAGCTCTGGGGCCAACGTCCTGACTTTC. Translated, it gives CAGGQSSGANVLTF.

The CDR3 nucleotides read TGTGCCAGCAGTGTGGCGGGAGGGTCCGTTGAGCAGTTCTTC. The encoded protein is CASSVAGGSVEQFF. The chain couples TRBV2 to TRBJ2-1, with 9 positions matching TRBD2. The V gene end was trimmed by 4 bases and the J gene end by 9 bases; junction bases not matched to a gene: 7. This CDR3 has 14 residues. Germline assignment: CDR1 SNHLY and CDR2 FYNNEI.

The V call is TRBV5-1, the J call TRBJ1-2; maybe TRBD1 (5 bases). Germline values: CDR1 SGHRS, CDR2 YFSETQ. The CDR3 consists of 13 residues. The germline V and J ends were trimmed by 0 bases and 6 bases, with 9 bases remaining between them. The CDR3 protein is CASSLVRGDGYTF. The CDR3 DNA reads TGCGCCAGCAGCTTGGTTCGGGGGGATGGCTACACCTTC.

The chain couples TRBV27 to TRBJ2-3, with D possibly TRBD1 on 6 matching bases. Deletions cut 3 bases from V and 2 bases from J, with 12 bases between. The germline V gene encodes CDR1 MNHEY and CDR2 SMNVEV (reference sequence). The CDR3 runs to 15 residues. This chain's CDR3 is CASSFPGTTTDTQYF. The CDR3 coding sequence is TGTGCCAGCAGTTTCCCCGGGACAACCACAGATACGCAGTATTTT.

About this clone itself: Other DNA sequences from this sample encode an identical CDR3 as well. The genes are TRBV6-5 and TRBJ1-2, with 7 bases identical to TRBD1. The ends lost 5 bases at V and 5 bases at J; junction bases unmatched: 5. The CDR3 totals 13 residues. Germline CDR1 is MNHEY and CDR2 is SVGAGI. The CDR3 DNA reads TGTGCCAGCAGTCCCGACAGGGAATATGGCTACACCTTC. This codes for CASSPDREYGYTF.

The chain combines TRBV27 with TRBJ1-1; possible D gene TRBD1, 5 bases. This CDR3 region has 12 residues. Between the trimmed V and J ends, which lost 5 bases and 10 bases, there was a span of 14 bases. Germline V gives CDR1 MNHEY, CDR2 SMNVEV (reference sequence). CDR3 sequence (DNA): TGTGCCAGCAGTCCGGGACCTTGGCGAGCTTTCTTT. It yields the protein CASSPGPWRAFF.

The J gene is TRBJ2-3, the V gene TRBV28, with 9 bases fitting TRBD1. The germline V gene has CDR1 MDHEN and CDR2 SYDVKM. Trimming at V came to 3 bases and at J to 8 bases, leaving 12 bases not matched to a gene. The CDR3 contains 16 residues. As DNA, the CDR3 is TGTGCCAGCAGTTTTGTCCCGGGACAGGGTATGTTTACGCAGTATTTT. This translates into CASSFVPGQGMFTQYF.